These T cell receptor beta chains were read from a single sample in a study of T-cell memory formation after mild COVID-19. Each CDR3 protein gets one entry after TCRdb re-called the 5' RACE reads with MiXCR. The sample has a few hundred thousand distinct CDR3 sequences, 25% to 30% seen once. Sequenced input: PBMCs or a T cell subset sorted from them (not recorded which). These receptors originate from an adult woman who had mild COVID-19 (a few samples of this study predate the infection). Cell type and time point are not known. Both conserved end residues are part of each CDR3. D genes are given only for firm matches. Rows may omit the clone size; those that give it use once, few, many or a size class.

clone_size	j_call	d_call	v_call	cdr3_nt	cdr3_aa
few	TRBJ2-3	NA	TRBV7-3	TGTGCCAGCAGCATCGATGGGGGGTCAGATACGCAGTATTTT	CASSIDGGSDTQYF
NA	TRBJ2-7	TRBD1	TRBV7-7	TGTGCTAGCAGCTTAGCGTTTGGGACAGCCTACGAGCAGTACTTC	CASSLAFGTAYEQYF
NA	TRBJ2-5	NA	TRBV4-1	TGCGCCAGCAGCGCGGGTGGGTTCCCAGAGACCCAGTACTTC	CASSAGGFPETQYF
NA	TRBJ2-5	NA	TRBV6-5	TGTGCCAGCAGTTACTCTTACCCGCAAGAGACCCAGTACTTC	CASSYSYPQETQYF
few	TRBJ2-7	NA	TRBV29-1	TGCAGCGTTGGTACCGGGACCACCTACGAGCAGTACTTC	CSVGTGTTYEQYF
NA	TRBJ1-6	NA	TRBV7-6	TGTGCCAGCAGCTCCGGCCAGGGTCCCTCCTATAATTCACCCCTCCACTTT	CASSSGQGPSYNSPLHF
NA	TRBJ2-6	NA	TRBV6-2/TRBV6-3	TGTGCCAGCAGCGACAGGTCTGGGGCCAACGTCCTGACTTTC	CASSDRSGANVLTF
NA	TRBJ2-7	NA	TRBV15	TGTGCCACCAGCAGAGATCGGGAGAACGTGTACGAGCAGTACTTC	CATSRDRENVYEQYF
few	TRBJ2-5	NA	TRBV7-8	TGTGCCAGCAGCTTAGAATTGTCCCTAGGGACCCAGTACTTC	CASSLELSLGTQYF
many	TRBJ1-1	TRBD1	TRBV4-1	TGCGCCAGCAGCTCCCTAGGGGACAGGGTAATGAACACTGAAGCTTTCTTT	CASSSLGDRVMNTEAFF
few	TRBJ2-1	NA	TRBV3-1	TGTGCCAGCAGAAGGGGACACAATGAGCAGTTCTTC	CASRRGHNEQFF
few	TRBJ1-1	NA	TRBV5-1	TGCGCCAGCAGCTTGACCGGGACACAGAACACTGAAGCTTTCTTT	CASSLTGTQNTEAFF
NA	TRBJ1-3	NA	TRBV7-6	TGTGCCAGCAGCCGCCGGGGTACCCCTGGAAACACCATATATTTT	CASSRRGTPGNTIYF
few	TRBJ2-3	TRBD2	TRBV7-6	TGTGCCAGCAGCTTAGCGCCGGGACTAGCGGGAGTCCGCACAGATACGCAGTATTTT	CASSLAPGLAGVRTDTQYF
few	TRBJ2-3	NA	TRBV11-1	TGTGCCAGCAGCTTTAAGACGACAGAAGATACGCAGTATTTT	CASSFKTTEDTQYF
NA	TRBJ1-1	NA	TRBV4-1	TGCGCCAGCAGCCAAGACATGTACACTGAAGCTTTCTTT	CASSQDMYTEAFF
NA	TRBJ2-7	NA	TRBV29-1	TGCAGCGCCAGACAGGAGTACGAGCAGTACTTC	CSARQEYEQYF
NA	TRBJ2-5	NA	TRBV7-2	TGTGCCAGCAGCTCTGCCGGACAGAAAGAGACCCAGTACTTC	CASSSAGQKETQYF
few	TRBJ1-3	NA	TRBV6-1	TGTGCCAGCAAAGTCCCCGGAAACACCATATATTTT	CASKVPGNTIYF
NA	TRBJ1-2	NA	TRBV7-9	TGTGCCAGCAGCACGAGGCCAGGGACCAACTATGGCTACACCTTC	CASSTRPGTNYGYTF
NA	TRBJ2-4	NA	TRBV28	TGTGCCAGCAGTTCCACAGAGGGAGGAAAAAACATTCAGTACTTC	CASSSTEGGKNIQYF
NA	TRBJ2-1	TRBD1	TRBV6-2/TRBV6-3	TGTGCCAGCAGTCGAGGACAGGGGAAAACCTACAATGAGCAGTTCTTC	CASSRGQGKTYNEQFF
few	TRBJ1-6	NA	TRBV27	TGTGCCAGCAGTTTGGTTTATAATTCACCCCTCCACTTT	CASSLVYNSPLHF
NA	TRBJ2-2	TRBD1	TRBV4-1	TGCGCCAGCAGCCAAGATAGGGGGCAATCGGGGAGCGGGGAGCTGTTTTTT	CASSQDRGQSGSGELFF
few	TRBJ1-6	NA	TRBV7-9	TGTGCCAGCAGCTTTGTACAGGGATCACCCCTCCACTTT	CASSFVQGSPLHF
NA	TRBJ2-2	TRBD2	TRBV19	TGTGCCAGTAGTATATATGGCGGGGGGAACACCGGGGAGCTGTTTTTT	CASSIYGGGNTGELFF
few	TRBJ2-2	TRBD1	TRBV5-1	TGCGCCAGCAGCCTGGCCGGGACAGCGAACACCGGGGAGCTGTTTTTT	CASSLAGTANTGELFF
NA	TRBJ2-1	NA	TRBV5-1	TGCGCCAGCAGCGTAGCGTACCCGGCCTACAATGAGCAGTTCTTC	CASSVAYPAYNEQFF
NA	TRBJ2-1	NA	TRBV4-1	TGCGCCAGCAGCCAATGGATAGGCGGGGATGAGCAGTTCTTC	CASSQWIGGDEQFF
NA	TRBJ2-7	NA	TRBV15	TGTGCCACCAGCTATTCGGCAGGCTACGAGCAGTACTTC	CATSYSAGYEQYF
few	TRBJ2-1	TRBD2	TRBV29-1	TGCAGCACTCTCCCGGGACTAGCTTCGAGAGATGAGCAGTTCTTC	CSTLPGLASRDEQFF
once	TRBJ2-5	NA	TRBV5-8	TGTGCCAGCAGCTGGGGCGAAAAGGGCCCCCAAGAGACCCAGTACTTC	CASSWGEKGPQETQYF
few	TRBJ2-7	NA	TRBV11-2	TGTGCCAGCACCCCATACGGCCCTCTAGAGGAGCAGTACTTC	CASTPYGPLEEQYF
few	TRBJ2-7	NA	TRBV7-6	TGTGCCAGCAGCCCGCGCGGCAGGGGACCCTACGAGCAGTACTTC	CASSPRGRGPYEQYF
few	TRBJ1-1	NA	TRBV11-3	TGTGCCAGCAGCTTAGGGATCAGGGGTACTGAAGCTTTCTTT	CASSLGIRGTEAFF
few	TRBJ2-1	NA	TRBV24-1	TGTGCCACCAGTGATCGGAGGGGGCCTGACAATGAGCAGTTCTTC	CATSDRRGPDNEQFF
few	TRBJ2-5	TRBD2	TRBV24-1	TGTGCCACCAGTGGCCTCGGACTAGCGGGGAGAGAGACCCAGTACTTC	CATSGLGLAGRETQYF
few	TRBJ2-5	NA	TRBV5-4	TGTGCCAGCAGGTTTAACAGGGAGGAGACCCAGTACTTC	CASRFNREETQYF
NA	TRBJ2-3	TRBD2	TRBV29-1	TGCAGCATCTGGGAGCGGGGCGTCACAGATACGCAGTATTTT	CSIWERGVTDTQYF
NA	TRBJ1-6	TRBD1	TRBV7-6	TGTGCCAGCAGCTACCTTGCAGGGGGAAATTCACCCCTCCACTTT	CASSYLAGGNSPLHF
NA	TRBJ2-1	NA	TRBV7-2	TGTGCCAGCAGCTTAGCCCCGGACTACGTCTACAATGAGCAGTTCTTC	CASSLAPDYVYNEQFF
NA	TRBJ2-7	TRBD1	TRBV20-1	TGCAGTGCGCCTAACAGGGGTGACGAGCAGTACTTC	CSAPNRGDEQYF
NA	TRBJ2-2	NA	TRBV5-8	TGTGCCAGCCATCCTAGCAGAGGGGCCGGGGAGCTGTTTTTT	CASHPSRGAGELFF
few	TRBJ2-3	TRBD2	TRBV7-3	TGTGCCAGCAGATCACTCGGCGGGAGGAGTGCAGATACGCAGTATTTT	CASRSLGGRSADTQYF
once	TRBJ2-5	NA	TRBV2	TGTGCCAGCAGTGAAGGGCTAGCACGAGGAGAGACCCAGTACTTC	CASSEGLARGETQYF
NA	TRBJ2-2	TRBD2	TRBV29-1	TGCAGCGTTGGACTAGCGGTTAACACCGGGGAGCTGTTTTTT	CSVGLAVNTGELFF
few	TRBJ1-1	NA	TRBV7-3	TGTGCCAGCACGCAAATTCTCGGCACTGAAGCTTTCTTT	CASTQILGTEAFF
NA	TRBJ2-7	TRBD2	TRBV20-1	TGCAGTGCTTCCCATAGCGGGAGGGCCTTCGAGCAGTACTTC	CSASHSGRAFEQYF
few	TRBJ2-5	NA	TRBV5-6	TGTGCCAGCAGCTTGTTGAGCCAGACTCAAGAGACCCAGTACTTC	CASSLLSQTQETQYF
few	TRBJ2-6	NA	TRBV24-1	TGTGCCACCAGCGGGGGCCAAAGCTCTGGGGCCAACGTCCTGACTTTC	CATSGGQSSGANVLTF
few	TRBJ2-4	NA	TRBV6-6	TGTGCCAGCAGAACGTCGGACAAAGAAAACATTCAGTACTTC	CASRTSDKENIQYF
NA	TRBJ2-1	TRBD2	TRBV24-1	TGTGCCACCAGAGATTTGTCTGGACCGGGACTAGCATACAATGAGCAGTTCTTC	CATRDLSGPGLAYNEQFF
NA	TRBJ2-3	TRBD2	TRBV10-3	TGTGCCATCAGGGCCGAGACTAGCGATCCCTTGAAGTATTTT	CAIRAETSDPLKYF
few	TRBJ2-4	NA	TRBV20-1	TGCAGTGCTAGGCCGGGGGCCAAAAACATTCAGTACTTC	CSARPGAKNIQYF
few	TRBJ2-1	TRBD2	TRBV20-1	TGCAGGGGGATTGGACTAGCGGGGGGAAGCTCCTACAATGAGCAGTTCTTC	CRGIGLAGGSSYNEQFF
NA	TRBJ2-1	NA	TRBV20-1	TGCAGTGCTAGAGCTATACAGGAAAGGTTCTCCTACAATGAGCAGTTCTTC	CSARAIQERFSYNEQFF
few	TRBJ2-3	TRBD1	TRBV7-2	TGTGCCAGCCGATTACAGGGGGCGCGAGATACGCAGTATTTT	CASRLQGARDTQYF